This T cell receptor (beta chain) was sequenced in a study of T cell responses to AZD1222 COVID-19 vaccine. Study-wide findings and caveats: Seropositive at baseline were only a handful of AZD1222 recipients. Unmutated variant regions are reportedly the target of nearly half of TCRs that are spike-specific. Donor demographics were predominantly white British with a female majority; clonal diversity may be underestimated.

Clones were read by immunoSEQ multiplex PCR, and TCRdb kept only the in-frame ones, dropping some. This sample has 95,000 to 150,000 clones; roughly 89% occur once, and the top ten carry over 8.5%. The CDR3 covers 13 residues. Per germline, CDR1 MNHNY and CDR2 SVGAGI (reference sequence). V lost 2 bases to trimming and J lost 7 bases, with 9 bases between them. With respect to this clone: Its target is unknown.

This chain connects TRBV6-6 to TRBJ1-5, with D perhaps matching TRBD1 (5 bases). The material was peripheral blood, obtained on day 0 of MenACWY control vaccination. The clonotype comes from an adult in good health. CDR3 sequence reads: CASSYRDAQPQHF. CDR3 bases: TGTGCCAGCAGTTACAGGGACGCACAGCCCCAGCATTTT.